What follows is one TCR beta chain and its context. These data originate in a study of blood T cell repertoires in COVID-19. Background on the study: Sites across the United States, Italy and Spain contributed samples from acute and convalescent COVID-19. T cells, B-cell-depleted T cells, or PBMCs provided the cDNA or gDNA that served as material.

Trimming removed 1 base at V and 1 base at J, with 17 bases between. CDR1 is SGHVS and CDR2 is FQNEAQ in the germline V gene. The CDR3 runs 17 residues. How the authors handled the data: The assay estimated nucleated cells by amplifying reference gene primers. The table came from immunoSEQ multiplex PCR; TCRdb's copy has only in-frame clones and leaves some out. V, J and clone size are those of that table, while D and trimming were read from the DNA. This table has around 57,000 clones, 88% appearing once. The sequencing input was peripheral blood. J is TRBJ2-7 and V is TRBV7-8, with a weak D call TRBD1 (6 bases). This clonotype was sampled from a woman of 80 years or more with active COVID-19. CDR3 residues: CASSLDAYRVSSYEQYF. CDR3 bases: TGTGCCAGCAGCTTAGATGCCTACAGGGTGTCGTCCTACGAGCAGTACTTC.